The text below deals with one T cell receptor beta chain. What it binds is unknown. The second PCR ran about 7 to 12 cycles with a sample-barcoded 5' primer and J-beta primers. TCRdb reanalysed the 5' RACE reads using MiXCR and keeps one entry per CDR3 protein. The sample includes about 1,400,000 distinct CDR3 sequences, around two fifths seen only once; the top ten take approximately 7.9%. Samples had at least 6.5 million PBMCs isolated from them. The source of the sample is a study of blood T cells in healthy people across ages. Study-level background: Using template switching, researchers captured about one barcoded beta molecule for each two T cells. General study findings and limits: Per million T cells, the diversity of TCR beta decreased roughly linearly as age advanced.

The receptor comes from a woman between 18 and 29 years old in good health. The material sequenced was blood.

CDR3 residues: CASRLAGALRVENEQFF. Here the CDR3 DNA reads TGTGCCAGCAGACTAGCGGGGGCCCTCCGCGTCGAAAATGAGCAGTTCTTC. The chain joins TRBV6-2 or TRBV6-3 to TRBJ2-5; TRBD2 agrees at 11 bases. The closer fit of TRBJ2-1 to the DNA end suggests the J call may be wrong. Germline assignment: CDR1 MNHEY and CDR2 SVGEGT. This CDR3 spans 17 amino acids.